This section outlines one T cell receptor beta chain sequence together with its context. This sample was included in a study of blood T cell repertoires in COVID-19. As for the study in general: Samples representing acute and convalescent COVID-19 were sourced from the United States, Italy and Spain. PBMCs, B-cell-depleted T cells, or T cells were the source of the cDNA or gDNA that made up the material.

The table came from immunoSEQ multiplex PCR; TCRdb's copy has only in-frame clones and leaves some out. The data show 350,000 or so clones, with around 83% seen just once and 2.5% to 3.5% held by the top ten. Per the germline V gene, CDR1 is SQVTM and CDR2 is ANQGSEA. With 0 bases clipped from V and 3 bases from J, the junction kept 3 bases outside the gene matches. This CDR3 spans 15 amino acids. The material sequenced was peripheral blood. The clonotype was recovered from a man under 40 with active or convalescent COVID-19. The chain recombines TRBV29-1 with TRBJ2-3; the match to TRBD1 covers 10 bases. DNA for the CDR3: TGCAGCGTTGAAGACGACAGGGGGCTTACAGATACGCAGTATTTT. Its translation is CSVEDDRGLTDTQYF.